This TCR beta chain was obtained from a study of T cells expressing NK-cell markers. TCRdb reanalyzed the 5' RACE reads, giving one entry per CDR3 protein sequence and no DNA. This sample's table has 350,000 to 500,000 distinct CDR3 sequences. The germline gives CDR1 DFQATT, CDR2 SNEGSKA (reference sequence). CDR3 length: 14 residues. This receptor was obtained from a woman between 18 and 70 years old in good health. The sequenced sample consisted of blood T cells: a sorted CD56 or NKG2C T cell subset, CD4+ or CD8+ T cells, or bulk PBMC T cells (not recorded which). The rearrangement uses TRBV20-1 and TRBJ2-7; without DNA, the TCRdb call of TRBD2 cannot be checked. The CDR3 sequence: CSAVSGRAPYEQYF.